The entry below gives a single TCR beta chain sequence along with its context. Primed by a sample-barcoded 5' primer and a J-beta primer mix, a second PCR proceeded for 7 to 11 cycles. TCRdb analysed the 5' RACE reads with MiXCR anew, one entry per CDR3 protein. The repertoire includes approximately 1.5 million distinct CDR3 sequences, roughly 43% of them detected once, and about 3.8% sits in the top ten. Per the germline V gene, CDR1 is SGHTA and CDR2 is FQGNSA. There are 16 residues in the CDR3. After removal of 3 bases from V and 0 bases from J, the junction contained 4 bases not matched to a gene. This sample was taken from a study of blood T cells in healthy people across ages.

This clonotype was obtained from a woman younger than 30 in good health. Sequencing was done on a sample of blood. The rearrangement uses TRBV7-2 and TRBJ2-7; 11 bases agree with TRBD2. The CDR3 DNA is TGTGCCAGCAGCTTCTCGACTAGCGGGACCTCCTACGAGCAGTACTTC. It yields the protein CASSFSTSGTSYEQYF.